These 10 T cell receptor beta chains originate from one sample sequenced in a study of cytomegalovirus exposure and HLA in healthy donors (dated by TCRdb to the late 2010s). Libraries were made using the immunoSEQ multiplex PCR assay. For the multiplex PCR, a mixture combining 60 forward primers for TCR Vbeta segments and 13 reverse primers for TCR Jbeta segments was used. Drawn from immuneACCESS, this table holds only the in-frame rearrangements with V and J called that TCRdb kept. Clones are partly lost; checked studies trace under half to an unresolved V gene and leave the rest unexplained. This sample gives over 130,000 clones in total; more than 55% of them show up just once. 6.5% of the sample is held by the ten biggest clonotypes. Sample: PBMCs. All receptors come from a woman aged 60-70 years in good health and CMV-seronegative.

The CDR3, as DNA: TGTGCCAGCAGCTTGGGACTAGCCAGAGATACGCAGTATTTT. It encodes CASSLGLARDTQYF. V is TRBV7-2 and J is TRBJ2-3; TRBD2 matches at 9 bases. V dropped 3 bases and J dropped 5; count of bases not matched to a gene: 3. Germline V gives CDR1 SGHTA, CDR2 FQGNSA. The CDR3 sequence is 14 residues long. Full variable domain (remainder filled in from reference TRBV7-2 and TRBJ2-3): GAGVSQSPSNKVTEKGKDVELRCDPISGHTALYWYRQSLGQGLEFLIYFQGNSAPDKSGLPSDRFSAERTGGSVSTLTIQRTQQEDSAVYLCASSLGLARDTQYFGPGTRLTVL.

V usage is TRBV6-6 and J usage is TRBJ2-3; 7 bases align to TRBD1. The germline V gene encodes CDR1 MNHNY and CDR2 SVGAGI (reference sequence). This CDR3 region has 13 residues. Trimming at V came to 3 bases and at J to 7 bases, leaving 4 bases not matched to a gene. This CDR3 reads CASSYQGVNTQYF. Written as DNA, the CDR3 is TGTGCCAGCAGTTATCAGGGGGTGAATACGCAGTATTTT.

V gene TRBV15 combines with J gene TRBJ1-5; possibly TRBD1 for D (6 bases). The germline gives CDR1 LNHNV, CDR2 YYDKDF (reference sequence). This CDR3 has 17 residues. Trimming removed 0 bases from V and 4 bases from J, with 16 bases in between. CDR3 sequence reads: CATSRDGTGTGNQPQHF. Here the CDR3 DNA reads TGTGCCACCAGCAGAGATGGCACCGGAACAGGGAATCAGCCCCAGCATTTT.

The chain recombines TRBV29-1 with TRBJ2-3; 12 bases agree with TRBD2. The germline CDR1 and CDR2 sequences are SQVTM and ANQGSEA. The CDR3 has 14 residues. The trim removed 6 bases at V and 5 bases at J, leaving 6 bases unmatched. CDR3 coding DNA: TGCAGCGTCGGACTAGCGGGGCGGGGAGATACGCAGTATTTT. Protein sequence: CSVGLAGRGDTQYF.

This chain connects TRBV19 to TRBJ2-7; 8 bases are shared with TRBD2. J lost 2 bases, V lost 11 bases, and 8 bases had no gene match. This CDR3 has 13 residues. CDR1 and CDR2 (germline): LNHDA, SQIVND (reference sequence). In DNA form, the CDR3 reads TGTGCCGGATATCTAGCGGGCCCCTACGAGCAGTACTTC. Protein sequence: CAGYLAGPYEQYF.

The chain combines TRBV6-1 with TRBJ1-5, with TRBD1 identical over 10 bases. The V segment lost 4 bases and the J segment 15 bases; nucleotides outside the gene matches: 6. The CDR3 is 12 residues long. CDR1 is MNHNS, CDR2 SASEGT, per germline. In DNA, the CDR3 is TGTGCCAGCAGTGCAGTGGGACAGGGGAGGCATTTT. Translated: CASSAVGQGRHF.

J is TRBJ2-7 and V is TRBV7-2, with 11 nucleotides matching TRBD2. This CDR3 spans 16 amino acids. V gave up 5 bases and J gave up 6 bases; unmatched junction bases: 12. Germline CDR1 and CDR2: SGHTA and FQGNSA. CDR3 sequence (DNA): TGTGCCAGCAGCCCAAGACTAGCGGGGCGCCCAGGCGAGCAGTACTTC. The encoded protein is CASSPRLAGRPGEQYF.

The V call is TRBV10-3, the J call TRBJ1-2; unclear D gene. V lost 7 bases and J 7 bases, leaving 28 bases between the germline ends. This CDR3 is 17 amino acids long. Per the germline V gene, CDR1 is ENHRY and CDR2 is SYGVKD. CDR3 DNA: TGTGCCATCACCCGGTCCGTTACGGGGTTAGATCTTTCTGGCTACACCTTC. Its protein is CAITRSVTGLDLSGYTF.

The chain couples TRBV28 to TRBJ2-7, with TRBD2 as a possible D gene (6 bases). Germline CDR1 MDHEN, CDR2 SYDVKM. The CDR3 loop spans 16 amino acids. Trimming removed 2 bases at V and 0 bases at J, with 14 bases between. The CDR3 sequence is CASSLNGGIDSYEQYF. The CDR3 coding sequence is TGTGCCAGCAGTTTAAATGGCGGGATAGACTCCTACGAGCAGTACTTC.

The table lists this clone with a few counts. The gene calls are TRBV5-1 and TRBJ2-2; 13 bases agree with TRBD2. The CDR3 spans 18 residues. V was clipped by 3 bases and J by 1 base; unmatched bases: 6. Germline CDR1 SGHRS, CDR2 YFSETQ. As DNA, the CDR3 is TGCGCCAGCAGCTCTGGACTAGCGGGGGCCGTGAACACCGGGGAGCTGTTTTTT. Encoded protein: CASSSGLAGAVNTGELFF.